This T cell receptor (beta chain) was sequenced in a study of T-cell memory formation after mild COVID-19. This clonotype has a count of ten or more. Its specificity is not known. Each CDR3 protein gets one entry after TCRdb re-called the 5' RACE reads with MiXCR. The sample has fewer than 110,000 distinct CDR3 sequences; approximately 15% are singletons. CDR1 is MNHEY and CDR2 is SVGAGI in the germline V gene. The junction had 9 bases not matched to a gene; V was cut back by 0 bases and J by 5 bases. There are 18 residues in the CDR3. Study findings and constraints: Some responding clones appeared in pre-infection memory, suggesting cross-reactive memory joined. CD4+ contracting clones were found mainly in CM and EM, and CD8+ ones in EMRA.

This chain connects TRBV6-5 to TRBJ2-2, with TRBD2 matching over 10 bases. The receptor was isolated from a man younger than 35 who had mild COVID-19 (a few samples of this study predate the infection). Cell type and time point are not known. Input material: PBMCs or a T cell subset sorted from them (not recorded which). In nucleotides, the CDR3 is TGTGCCAGCAGTTACTCGTCGGCTAGCGGGGGTGGTACCGGGGAGCTGTTTTTT. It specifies CASSYSSASGGGTGELFF.